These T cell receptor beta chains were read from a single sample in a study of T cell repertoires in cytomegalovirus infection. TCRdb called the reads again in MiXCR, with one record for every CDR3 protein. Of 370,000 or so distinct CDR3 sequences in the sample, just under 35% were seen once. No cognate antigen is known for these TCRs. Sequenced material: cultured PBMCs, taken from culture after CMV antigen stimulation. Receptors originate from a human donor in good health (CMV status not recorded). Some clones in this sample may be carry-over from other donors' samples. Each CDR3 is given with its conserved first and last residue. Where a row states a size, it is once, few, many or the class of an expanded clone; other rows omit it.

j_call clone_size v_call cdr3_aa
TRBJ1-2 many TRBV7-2 CASSLARGRPNYGYTF
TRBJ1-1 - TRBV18 CASSPPGQSMPTEAFF
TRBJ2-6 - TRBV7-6 CAPQGVSLPSGANVLTF
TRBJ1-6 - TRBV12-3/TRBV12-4 CASSRTGARNSPLHF
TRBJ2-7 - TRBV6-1 CASNPTGGYEQYF
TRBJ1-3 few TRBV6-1 CASSFQGTGNTIYF
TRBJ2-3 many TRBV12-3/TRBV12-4 CASTGVVVDTQYF
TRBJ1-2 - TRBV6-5 CAASQPQAAGGYTF
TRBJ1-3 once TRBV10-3 CAISPGQGSGNTIYF
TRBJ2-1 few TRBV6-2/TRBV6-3 CASSKTGTSGYNEQFF
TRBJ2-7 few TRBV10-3 CAISESSSGEQYF
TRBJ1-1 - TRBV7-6 CATLLWDTEAFF
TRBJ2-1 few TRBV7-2 CASRGLGNEQFF
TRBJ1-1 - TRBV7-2 CASSHPRAEAFF
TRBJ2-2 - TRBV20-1 CSAIPPGLASTTGELFF
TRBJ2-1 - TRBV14 CASSQFYPLAQSSYNEQFF
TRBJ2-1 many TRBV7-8 CASSLGGSGASYNEQFF
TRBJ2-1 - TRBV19 CASSIMGDGEQFF
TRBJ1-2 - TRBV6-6 CASSRDTGIGYTF
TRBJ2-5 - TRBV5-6 CASSSQGAETQYF
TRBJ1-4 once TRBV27 CASRRDGEKLFF
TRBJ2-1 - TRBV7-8 CASSLLGGIGSYNEQFF
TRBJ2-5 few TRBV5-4 CASSLGGTETQYF
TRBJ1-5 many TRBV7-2 CASSLGQSSNQPQHF
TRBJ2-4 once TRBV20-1 CSASKGLAQNIQYF
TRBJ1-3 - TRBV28 CASGPRGARSSGNTIYF
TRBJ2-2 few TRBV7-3 CASSLPTLLGTGELFF
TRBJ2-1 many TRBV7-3 CASSLFPATSYNEQFF
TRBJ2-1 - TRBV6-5 CASSYEVQTEQFF
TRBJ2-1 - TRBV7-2 CASSYRTSGRYNEQFF
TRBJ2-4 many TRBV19 CASRLNRGSKNIQYF
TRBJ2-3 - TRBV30 CALVAGTGVTDTQYF
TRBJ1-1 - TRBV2 CASSTAMNTEAFF
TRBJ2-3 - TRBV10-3 CAVAGSTDTQYF
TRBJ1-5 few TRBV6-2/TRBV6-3 CASSYLGTVNQPQHF
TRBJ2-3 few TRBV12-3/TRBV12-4 CASSFGTTPSTDTQYF
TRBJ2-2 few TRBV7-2 CASSWTGDPNTGELFF
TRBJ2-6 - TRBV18 CASSPSPPAESSGANVLTF
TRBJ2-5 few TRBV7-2 CASSLAGTLGETQYF
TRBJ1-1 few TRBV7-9 CASKRGTDNTEAFF
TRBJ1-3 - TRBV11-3 CASMKGQEYGNTIYF
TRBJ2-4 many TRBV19 CASSNPGDKNIQYF
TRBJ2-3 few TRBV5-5 CASSLVIAEHTISTDTQYF
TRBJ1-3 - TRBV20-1 CSARDSSSGNTIYF
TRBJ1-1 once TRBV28 CASSTDYGDTEAFF
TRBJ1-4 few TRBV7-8 CASMGESTNEKLFF
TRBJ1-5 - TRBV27 CARRDDREADEHQPQHF
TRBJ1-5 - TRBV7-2 CASSLAGRGLGQPQHF
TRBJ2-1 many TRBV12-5 CASGWGRRGSDEQFF
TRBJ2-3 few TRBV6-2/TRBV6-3 CASSYSIERASPLRDTQYF